The present T cell receptor (beta chain) was sequenced within a study of cytomegalovirus exposure and HLA in healthy donors. For this clone: No antigen is known for it.

The CDR3 is 9 amino acids. Germline CDR1 is GTSNPN and CDR2 is SVGIG (reference sequence). Primers for the PCR totalled 60 Vbeta and 13 Jbeta. Assay: immunoSEQ multiplex PCR; the TCRdb copy retains only in-frame clones and omits some. This sample has 30,000 or so clones, with about 60% found just once. Study findings and constraints: A later analysis found most CMV-associated TCR beta chains apparently HLA-restricted.

Sample: PBMCs. The TCR sequence derives from a man aged 45-60 years in good health and CMV-seropositive. V is TRBV30 and J is TRBJ2-7; D unresolved. Written as DNA, the CDR3 is TGTGGTCTTCTCTACGAGCAGTACTTC. It yields the protein CGLLYEQYF. The complete variable domain, with remaining parts taken from reference TRBV30 and TRBJ2-7, reads SQTIHQWPATLVQPVGSPLSLECTVEGTSNPNLYWYRQAAGRGLQLLFYSVGIGQISSEVPQNLSASRPQDRQFILSSKKLLLSDSGFYLCGLLYEQYFGPGTRLTVT.